This record concerns one TCR beta chain sequence. Its antigen is undetermined. The germline V gene has CDR1 KGHDR and CDR2 SFDVKD. There are 14 residues in the CDR3. The V gene lost 4 bases and the J gene lost 2 bases, with 8 bases spanning the gap. The sample comes from a study of identical twins. The study's findings and limits: Donors were not followed over many years; analysis was cross-sectional.

Using its own MiXCR run on the 5' RACE reads, TCRdb lists one record per CDR3 protein. The data show around 480,000 distinct CDR3 sequences, about 13% seen once. All of the donors were Caucasians in good health. These data also featured in a second study, about yellow fever vaccine responses in identical twins.

The genes are TRBV24-1 and TRBJ2-1; D uncertain. This receptor was identified in a woman in her late teens or twenties in good health. The sample taken for sequencing was CD4+ T cells sorted from blood. The CDR3 sequence: CATSESKAYNEQFF. CDR3 in DNA: TGTGCCACCAGTGAGTCTAAAGCCTACAATGAGCAGTTCTTC.